Sequencing of this T cell receptor beta chain was carried out in a study of quantifying T cell responses using KT2 cells. Study summary: RNA was reverse transcribed with TCR alpha and beta constant-region primers. Regarding the study as a whole: Input KT2 cell number predicted KT2 alpha and beta sequence counts linearly over several orders of magnitude.

Only a few counts were recorded for this clonotype. The antigen is not known. The cDNA 3' end received a ligated oligonucleotide with a UMI. The first PCR ran 4 to 5 cycles with an equimolar RC1.1 and RC1.2 beta primer mix. Using its own MiXCR run on the UMI-ligation and nested PCR reads, TCRdb lists one record per CDR3 protein. Of approximately 43,000 distinct CDR3 sequences in the sample, over 15% are singletons; the top ten hold 43%. Trimming pared 6 bases from V and 0 bases from J, leaving 9 bases between. Germline V gene data show CDR1 as PRHDT and CDR2 as FYEKMQ (reference sequence). This CDR3 is built from 14 residues.

The specimen sequenced was PBMCs spiked with cells of the T cell clone KT2. The genes are TRBV13 and TRBJ2-1; unclear D gene. This sequence was found in a human donor. Here the CDR3 reads CASSRRRSYNEQFF. Written as DNA, the CDR3 is TGTGCCAGCAGTCGACGGCGCTCCTACAATGAGCAGTTCTTC.